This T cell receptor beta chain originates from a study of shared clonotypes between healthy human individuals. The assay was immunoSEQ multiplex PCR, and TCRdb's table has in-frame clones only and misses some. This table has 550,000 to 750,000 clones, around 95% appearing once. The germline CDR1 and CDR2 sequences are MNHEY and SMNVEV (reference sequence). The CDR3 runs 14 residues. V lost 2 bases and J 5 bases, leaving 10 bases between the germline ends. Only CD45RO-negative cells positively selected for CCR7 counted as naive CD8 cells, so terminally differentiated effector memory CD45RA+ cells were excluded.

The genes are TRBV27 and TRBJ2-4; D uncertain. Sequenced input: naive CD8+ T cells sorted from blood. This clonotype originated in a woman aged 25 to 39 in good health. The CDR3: CASSLVGSENIQYF. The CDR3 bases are TGTGCCAGCAGTTTAGTCGGCAGTGAAAACATTCAGTACTTC.